A single sample gave rise to the 31 T cell receptor beta chains below, sequenced in a study of cytomegalovirus exposure and HLA in healthy donors. This PCR relied on a set of 60 Vbeta primers and 13 Jbeta primers. Measured with immunoSEQ multiplex PCR; TCRdb has only the in-frame clones, and not every one. The sample lists roughly 160,000 clones; roughly 74% were seen once. Input material: PBMCs. These receptors all come from a woman aged 40 to 55 in good health and CMV-seropositive.

This clone was recorded once. The rearrangement uses TRBV7-2 and TRBJ1-5; a weak D match, TRBD1 (6 bases). Germline values: CDR1 SGHTA, CDR2 FQGNSA. The V end was cut by 2 bases, the J end by 1 base, with 12 bases between. This CDR3 spans 16 amino acids. CDR3 nucleotide sequence: TGTGCCAGCAGCTTAAGTGGGGGCCCGAGCAATCAGCCCCAGCATTTT. Its translation: CASSLSGGPSNQPQHF.

V gene TRBV28 combines with J gene TRBJ2-7; the D gene is possibly TRBD1 (6 bases). The V and J ends lost 2 bases and 0 bases respectively, with 17 bases between them. Germline V gene sequence: CDR1 MDHEN, CDR2 SYDVKM. CDR3 size: 17 residues. In nucleotides, the CDR3 is TGTGCCAGCAGTTTAGGGGGCGGACAGTTGAACTCCTACGAGCAGTACTTC. This sequence encodes CASSLGGGQLNSYEQYF. Supplemented by reference TRBV28 and TRBJ2-7, the full variable domain reads DVKVTQSSRYLVKRTGEKVFLECVQDMDHENMFWYRQDPGLGLRLIYFSYDVKMKEKGDIPEGYSVSREKKERFSLILESASTNQTSMYLCASSLGGGQLNSYEQYFGPGTRLTVT.

This clone was picked up a small number of times. This chain links TRBV25-1 with TRBJ1-1; 7 bases match TRBD1. CDR3 size: 13 residues. With 3 bases clipped from V and 10 bases from J, the junction kept 8 bases outside the gene matches. Germline CDR1 MGHDK, CDR2 SYGVNS. The CDR3 DNA reads TGTGCCAGCAGTGACTATAGACAGGGAGCAGCTTTCTTT. This codes for CASSDYRQGAAFF. The full variable domain, with the rest looked up from reference TRBV25-1 and TRBJ1-1, is EADIYQTPRYLVIGTGKKITLECSQTMGHDKMYWYQQDPGMELHLIHYSYGVNSTEKGDLSSESTVSRIRTEHFPLTLESARPSHTSQYLCASSDYRQGAAFFGQGTRLTVV.

The V call is TRBV6-5, the J call TRBJ2-7; 9 bases match TRBD1. V gave up 0 bases and J gave up 4 bases; unmatched junction bases: 7. CDR3 size: 16 residues. The V gene's germline CDR1 is MNHEY and CDR2 SVGAGI. The CDR3 sequence: CASSYSGTGHYYEQYF. The CDR3 DNA is TGTGCCAGCAGTTACTCGGGGACAGGGCATTATTACGAGCAGTACTTC.

The V call is TRBV6-6, the J call TRBJ2-3, with a possible D match to TRBD2 (6 bases). CDR3 length: 14 amino acids. The germline V gene has CDR1 MNHNY and CDR2 SVGAGI (reference sequence). V lost 2 bases, J lost 5 bases, and 11 bases lay in between. The CDR3 loop is CASSYGGKGDTQYF. DNA for the CDR3: TGTGCCAGCAGTTACGGGGGGAAGGGAGATACGCAGTATTTT.

This chain links TRBV7-9 with TRBJ2-3, with a tentative D call TRBD2 (6 bases). Trimming removed 1 base at V and 4 bases at J, with 15 bases between. Germline V gene lookup returns CDR1 SEHNR and CDR2 FQNEAQ (reference sequence). The CDR3 length is 16 residues. CDR3 in DNA: TGTGCCAGCAGCTTAGGATACAGCGGGTTACCAGATACGCAGTATTTT. It codes for CASSLGYSGLPDTQYF.

The rearrangement joins TRBV5-6 to TRBJ2-3; D is uncertain. The CDR3 sequence is 14 residues long. V lost 1 base and J 1 base, leaving 7 bases between the germline ends. CDR1 is SGHDT and CDR2 is YYEEEE in the germline V gene. This chain's CDR3 is CASSLQAGTDTQYF. CDR3 nucleotides: TGTGCCAGCAGCTTGCAGGCAGGCACAGATACGCAGTATTTT.

The chain joins TRBV14 to TRBJ2-3, with a possible D match to TRBD2 (5 bases). From germline, CDR1 is SGHDN and CDR2 FVKESK. Trimming pared 4 bases from V and 4 bases from J, leaving 9 bases between. This CDR3 spans 13 amino acids. The CDR3 sequence: CASSRESADTQYF. Here the CDR3 DNA reads TGTGCCAGCAGCCGGGAGAGCGCAGATACGCAGTATTTT.

This clone is a singleton in its sample. The chain combines TRBV9 with TRBJ2-3; 7 positions match TRBD2. Per germline, CDR1 SGDLS and CDR2 YYNGEE. This CDR3 comprises 16 residues. The V gene end was trimmed by 0 bases and the J gene end by 0 bases; junction bases not matched to a gene: 4. The CDR3 sequence: CASSVGTRSSTDTQYF. The CDR3 nucleotides are TGTGCCAGCAGCGTAGGGACTAGGTCTAGCACAGATACGCAGTATTTT. Filled out from reference TRBV9 and TRBJ2-3, the complete variable domain reads DSGVTQTPKHLITATGQRVTLRCSPRSGDLSVYWYQQSLDQGLQFLIQYYNGEERAKGNILERFSAQQFPDLHSELNLSSLELGDSALYFCASSVGTRSSTDTQYFGPGTRLTVL.

V gene TRBV18 combines with J gene TRBJ1-1, with D possibly being TRBD1 (5 bases). The CDR3 is made up of 14 amino acids. V gave up 1 base and J gave up 1 base, with 7 bases separating them. CDR1 and CDR2 from the germline V gene are KGHSH and LQKENI. CDR3 sequence: CASSPLTGNTEAFF. CDR3 sequence (DNA): TGTGCCAGCTCACCACTTACAGGGAACACTGAAGCTTTCTTT.

This chain joins TRBV5-4 and TRBJ2-3, with 7 bases aligning to TRBD1. V dropped 0 bases and J dropped 2; count of bases not matched to a gene: 12. The germline CDR1 and CDR2 sequences are SGHNT and YYREEE (reference sequence). This CDR3 has 18 amino acids. The CDR3 region has the DNA TGTGCCAGCAGCTTGGGGAGTTCTCCGACAGGGAACACAGATACGCAGTATTTT. Translation gives CASSLGSSPTGNTDTQYF.

The chain employs TRBV4-1 and TRBJ1-2; TRBD1 agrees at 7 bases. J gave up 3 bases and V 1 base, and 5 bases lay outside the gene matches. This CDR3 contains 15 residues. Germline CDR1 MGHRA, CDR2 YSYEKL. The CDR3 DNA reads TGCGCCAGCAGCCAAGGGAGCAGGGGGGACTATGGCTACACCTTC. Amino acid sequence: CASSQGSRGDYGYTF.

The rearrangement links TRBV19 to TRBJ1-5, with 8 bases fitting TRBD1. The junction had 11 bases not matched to a gene; V was cut back by 6 bases and J by 7 bases. Germline V lookup: CDR1 LNHDA, CDR2 SQIVND (reference sequence). The length of the CDR3 is 15 residues. The CDR3 is CASRDGQGLYQPQHF. The DNA for the CDR3 is TGTGCCAGTAGAGATGGACAGGGACTATACCAGCCCCAGCATTTT.

The V and J genes are TRBV7-3 and TRBJ2-1, with 7 bases that match TRBD2. Trimming cost V 5 bases and J 2 bases; bases outside gene matches: 6. Germline V gives CDR1 SGHTA, CDR2 FQGTGA. This CDR3 region has 15 residues. CDR3 amino acids: CASSPAGLTYNEQFF. CDR3 DNA sequence: TGTGCCAGCAGCCCAGCGGGACTTACCTACAATGAGCAGTTCTTC.

J is TRBJ2-5 and V is TRBV4-3; 7 bases are a match to TRBD2. The end of the DNA aligns better with TRBJ2-7, so the J call may be wrong. Germline-derived CDR1 and CDR2 are LGHNA and YSLEER. This CDR3 is 14 amino acids long. CDR3 protein: CASSQEGGIYEQYF. The CDR3 DNA reads TGCGCCAGCAGCCAAGAGGGAGGGATCTACGAGCAGTACTTC.

V gene TRBV5-4 combines with J gene TRBJ2-1, with D maybe TRBD2 (6 bases). The germline V gene encodes CDR1 SGHNT and CDR2 YYREEE (reference sequence). The CDR3 has 13 amino acids. V dropped 2 bases and J dropped 6 bases, with 9 bases sitting between them. The CDR3 DNA reads as TGTGCCAGCAGCTTTGTAGCGGCCAATGAGCAGTTCTTC. Residues: CASSFVAANEQFF.

CDR3 DNA: TGTGCCAGCTCACCACCTAACAGGGGGTTGTTCACTGAAGCTTTCTTT. Translation: CASSPPNRGLFTEAFF. The rearrangement uses TRBV18 and TRBJ1-1, with 8 bases matching TRBD1. Unmatched junction bases numbered 7, after V lost 0 bases and J lost 4 bases. This CDR3 is 16 amino acids long. Germline values: CDR1 KGHSH, CDR2 LQKENI.

This sequence joins TRBV5-1 and TRBJ2-2; TRBD1 aligns across 9 bases. The CDR3 runs to 18 residues. V dropped 3 bases and J dropped 4; count of bases not matched to a gene: 13. The V gene's germline CDR1 is SGHRS and CDR2 YFSETQ. The CDR3 reads CASSSQGARNWGTGELFF. CDR3 sequence (DNA): TGCGCCAGCAGCTCACAGGGGGCGCGAAACTGGGGCACCGGGGAGCTGTTTTTT.

This rearrangement joins TRBV9 to TRBJ1-3; 8 bases are a match to TRBD1. Trimming cost V 4 bases and J 2 bases; bases outside gene matches: 11. Germline V gene data show CDR1 as SGDLS and CDR2 as YYNGEE. The CDR3 is made up of 17 amino acids. The CDR3 loop is CASSFTAPGGPGNTIYF. The CDR3, as DNA: TGTGCCAGCAGCTTTACTGCACCAGGGGGCCCTGGAAACACCATATATTTT. The full variable domain, rest sourced from reference TRBV9 and TRBJ1-3, is DSGVTQTPKHLITATGQRVTLRCSPRSGDLSVYWYQQSLDQGLQFLIQYYNGEERAKGNILERFSAQQFPDLHSELNLSSLELGDSALYFCASSFTAPGGPGNTIYFGEGSWLTVV.

CDR3 loop: CASSLGGRISEQYF. The CDR3 DNA reads as TGTGCCAGCAGTTTAGGCGGGAGAATCTCCGAGCAGTACTTC. This rearrangement joins TRBV28 to TRBJ2-7, with TRBD2 matching 7 bases. Trimming cost V 2 bases and J 6 bases; bases outside gene matches: 7. This CDR3 spans 14 amino acids. CDR1 is MDHEN and CDR2 is SYDVKM in the germline V gene.

V and J are TRBV2 and TRBJ2-7; D possibly corresponds to TRBD1 (7 bases). V lost 8 bases and J 5 bases, leaving 16 bases between the germline ends. CDR1 is SNHLY and CDR2 is FYNNEI in the germline V gene. The CDR3 consists of 13 residues. The CDR3, as DNA: TGTGCCAGCGGGACTCAGGGGGGCCACGAGCAGTACTTC. Amino acids: CASGTQGGHEQYF.

This clone was seen only a few times. This rearrangement joins TRBV7-9 to TRBJ1-3, with a weak D call TRBD1 (5 bases). The CDR3 extends over 14 amino acids. Deletions cut 2 bases from V and 1 base from J, with 6 bases between. Germline CDR1 SEHNR, CDR2 FQNEAQ (reference sequence). CDR3 residues: CASSLRGSGNTIYF. CDR3 nucleotides: TGTGCCAGCAGCTTAAGGGGATCTGGAAACACCATATATTTT.

The chain recombines TRBV4-1 with TRBJ1-2; D is possibly TRBD1 (6 bases). Trimming stripped 4 bases from V and 3 bases from J, with 12 bases between. The CDR3 loop spans 14 amino acids. Germline V gene lookup returns CDR1 MGHRA and CDR2 YSYEKL. Written as DNA, the CDR3 is TGCGCCAGCAGCCTACCACAGGGCGACTATGGCTACACCTTC. This gives the protein CASSLPQGDYGYTF.

This clone appeared a single time. The gene calls are TRBV18 and TRBJ1-2; D is undetermined. V lost 3 bases to trimming and J lost 1 base, with 9 bases between them. The CDR3 runs to 14 residues. Germline values: CDR1 KGHSH, CDR2 LQKENI. CDR3 DNA: TGTGCCAGCTCACCGACTACAGTTAACTATGGCTACACCTTC. It is translated as CASSPTTVNYGYTF.

The rearrangement joins TRBV7-9 to TRBJ2-7; a possible D gene is TRBD2 (6 bases). Germline V CDR1 and CDR2: SEHNR, FQNEAQ (reference sequence). Trimming stripped 5 bases from V and 7 bases from J, with 33 bases between. The CDR3 runs to 19 residues. CDR3 protein: CASSGPFTLVEGPTTEQYF. Written as DNA, the CDR3 is TGTGCCAGCAGCGGCCCCTTCACCTTGGTGGAGGGCCCTACGACGGAGCAGTACTTC.

This chain joins TRBV7-2 and TRBJ2-5, with 10 bases aligning to TRBD2. Germline CDR1 and CDR2: SGHTA and FQGNSA. This CDR3 spans 16 amino acids. The V and J ends lost 5 bases and 4 bases, in that order; junction bases with no gene match: 10. CDR3 protein: CASSRASGRGGETQYF. As DNA, the CDR3 is TGTGCCAGCAGCCGCGCAAGCGGGAGGGGGGGAGAGACCCAGTACTTC.

The chain joins TRBV7-8 to TRBJ1-5, with no clear D. The length of the CDR3 is 17 residues. The germline V and J ends were trimmed by 5 bases and 0 bases, with 17 bases remaining between them. Germline V gene sequence: CDR1 SGHVS, CDR2 FQNEAQ. CDR3: CASSPAVREFSNQPQHF. The CDR3 bases are TGTGCCAGCAGCCCAGCGGTTCGGGAGTTTAGCAATCAGCCCCAGCATTTT.

The chain uses TRBV28 and TRBJ2-7, with 8 bases identical to TRBD1. The CDR3 totals 14 residues. V lost 10 bases and J lost 2; bases outside the gene matches: 10. The germline CDR1 and CDR2 sequences are MDHEN and SYDVKM. CDR3 sequence: CATSQGGETYEQYF. For the CDR3, the DNA is TGTGCCACCTCACAGGGGGGTGAAACCTACGAGCAGTACTTC.

This chain connects TRBV6-5 to TRBJ2-7; 7 positions agree with TRBD1. The length of the CDR3 is 13 residues. The V gene end was trimmed by 1 base and the J gene end by 3 bases; junction bases not matched to a gene: 0. Germline-derived CDR1 and CDR2 are MNHEY and SVGAGI. In DNA form, the CDR3 reads TGTGCCAGCAGTTACTACAGGGGCTACGAGCAGTACTTC. This translates into CASSYYRGYEQYF.

This chain connects TRBV6-6 to TRBJ2-3; a weak D match, TRBD1 (5 bases). This CDR3 comprises 16 residues. In germline, CDR1 is MNHNY, CDR2 SVGAGI (reference sequence). Trimming removed 6 bases from V and 0 bases from J, with 16 bases in between. CDR3 in DNA: TGTGCCAGCAGCAACAAACAGGAGTCTAGCACAGATACGCAGTATTTT. Its protein product is CASSNKQESSTDTQYF.

The chain combines TRBV19 with TRBJ2-1; possibly TRBD2 for D (5 bases). Trimming stripped 2 bases from V and 1 base from J, with 9 bases between. From germline, CDR1 is LNHDA and CDR2 SQIVND (reference sequence). The CDR3 consists of 15 residues. The CDR3 nucleotides read TGTGCCAGTAGTATAACCCGGGATTCCTACAATGAGCAGTTCTTC. Protein: CASSITRDSYNEQFF.